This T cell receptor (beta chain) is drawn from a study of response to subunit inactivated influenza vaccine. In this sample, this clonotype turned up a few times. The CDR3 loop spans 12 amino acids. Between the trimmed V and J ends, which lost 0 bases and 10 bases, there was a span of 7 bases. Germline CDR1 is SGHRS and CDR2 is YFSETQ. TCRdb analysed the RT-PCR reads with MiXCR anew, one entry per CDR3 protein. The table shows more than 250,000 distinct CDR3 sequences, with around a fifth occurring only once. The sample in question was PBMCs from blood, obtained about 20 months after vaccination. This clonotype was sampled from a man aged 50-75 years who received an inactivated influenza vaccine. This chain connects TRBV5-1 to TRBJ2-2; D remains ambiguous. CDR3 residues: CASSLVGSELFF. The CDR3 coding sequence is TGCGCCAGCAGCTTGGTGGGGTCGGAGCTGTTTTTT.